Listed below are T cell receptor beta chains from one sample, sequenced in a study of T-cell reconstitution after alpha-beta-depleted transplantation in children. TCRdb itself ran the PCR reads through MiXCR, one entry per CDR3 protein. The sample shows hundreds of thousands of distinct CDR3 sequences, roughly 15% of them seen only once. The source material was PBMCs, mostly from graft donor cells, sampled 360 days after TCRalphabeta/CD19-depleted stem cell transplant. These TCRs come from a boy less than two years old who had a stem cell transplant for Wiskott-Aldrich syndrome, so the T cells may come from the graft donor. CDR3s include the opening cysteine and the closing phenylalanine or tryptophan. A D gene is named only where the DNA matches it firmly. Clone size is stated in some rows and not others, as once, few, many or a class when expanded.

-	TRBV11-2	TRBJ2-7	13	-	CASSPSPVYEQYF	TGTGCCAGCAGCCCGTCACCGGTCTACGAGCAGTACTTC
-	TRBV6-5	TRBJ1-2	14	-	CASSYSRVVDGYTF	TGTGCCAGCAGTTACTCGAGAGTCGTAGATGGCTACACCTTC
few	TRBV20-1	TRBJ2-6	12	-	CSAFTGANVLTF	TGCAGTGCTTTCACTGGGGCCAACGTCCTGACTTTC
many	TRBV5-1	TRBJ1-1	15	TRBD1	CASSLVYRGNTEAFF	TGCGCCAGCAGCTTAGTGTACAGGGGGAACACTGAAGCTTTCTTT
-	TRBV11-2	TRBJ2-1	16	TRBD2	CASSFPSLAGEREQFF	TGTGCCAGCAGCTTCCCCTCACTAGCGGGAGAACGTGAGCAGTTCTTC
few	TRBV11-1	TRBJ1-5	18	-	CASSLATSGGGGNQPQHF	TGTGCCAGCAGCTTAGCGACCTCGGGAGGGGGGGGCAATCAGCCCCAGCATTTT
-	TRBV11-3	TRBJ2-7	14	-	CASSARSEGGEQYF	TGTGCCAGCAGCGCCCGGTCGGAGGGGGGCGAGCAGTACTTC
-	TRBV29-1	TRBJ1-2	13	TRBD1	CSVDGTGMSGYTF	TGCAGCGTTGATGGGACAGGGATGAGTGGCTACACCTTC
-	TRBV4-3	TRBJ2-1	17	TRBD2	CASSQEWWVAGGKGQFF	TGCGCCAGCAGCCAAGAATGGTGGGTAGCGGGGGGGAAGGGGCAGTTCTTC
-	TRBV4-1	TRBJ2-3	17	TRBD2	CASSQARTSGYTDTQYF	TGCGCCAGCAGCCAAGCCCGGACTAGCGGGTACACAGATACGCAGTATTTT
-	TRBV12-3/TRBV12-4	TRBJ2-7	16	TRBD2	CASSLSLAGGTYEQYF	TGTGCCAGCAGTTTAAGCCTAGCGGGAGGTACCTACGAGCAGTACTTC
few	TRBV5-1	TRBJ1-1	15	TRBD1	CASSSGQGADTEAFF	TGCGCCAGCAGCTCCGGACAGGGGGCGGACACTGAAGCTTTCTTT
-	TRBV6-1	TRBJ1-1	15	TRBD1	CASSEGATGTTEAFF	TGTGCCAGCAGTGAGGGGGCGACAGGGACTACTGAAGCTTTCTTT
-	TRBV30	TRBJ2-2	14	-	CAWSGGSNTGELFF	TGTGCCTGGAGTGGGGGCTCGAACACCGGGGAGCTGTTTTTT
few	TRBV12-3/TRBV12-4	TRBJ2-5	14	-	CASSPTGFRETQYF	TGTGCCAGCAGTCCCACAGGGTTTCGGGAGACCCAGTACTTC
-	TRBV4-2	TRBJ2-2	14	-	CASRQKGTAGELFF	TGTGCCAGCCGCCAAAAAGGGACCGCCGGGGAGCTGTTTTTT
few	TRBV12-3/TRBV12-4	TRBJ1-2	15	-	CASSFPGSPHYGYTF	TGTGCCAGCAGTTTTCCAGGCTCCCCTCATTACGGCTACACCTTC
-	TRBV12-3/TRBV12-4	TRBJ1-1	13	-	CASSPQGTTEAFF	TGTGCCAGCTCGCCGCAGGGGACCACTGAAGCTTTCTTT
few	TRBV6-1	TRBJ1-5	14	-	CASRQQGSNQPQHF	TGTGCCAGCAGACAACAGGGAAGCAATCAGCCCCAGCATTTT
-	TRBV9	TRBJ2-1	16	TRBD2	CASSPGTTLAGHEQFF	TGTGCCAGCAGCCCCGGGACGACGCTAGCGGGCCATGAGCAGTTCTTC
few	TRBV7-9	TRBJ2-1	11	-	CASSFLGQQFF	TGTGCCAGCAGCTTTTTAGGACAGCAGTTCTTC
few	TRBV5-1	TRBJ2-7	11	-	CASRGSNEQYF	TGCGCCAGCAGGGGAAGCAACGAGCAGTACTTC
-	TRBV27	TRBJ2-1	16	-	CASSLEGGDFYNEQFF	TGTGCCAGCAGTTTAGAGGGGGGGGACTTCTACAATGAGCAGTTCTTC
-	TRBV29-1	TRBJ1-2	14	TRBD1	CSVEAPGGAGGYTF	TGCAGCGTTGAAGCCCCAGGGGGCGCCGGTGGCTACACCTTC
many	TRBV5-1	TRBJ2-7	14	-	CASSLAGRTYEQYF	TGTGCCAGCAGCTTAGCCGGACGGACCTACGAGCAGTACTTC
-	TRBV29-1	TRBJ2-1	13	-	CSVEEEARDEQFF	TGCAGCGTTGAAGAAGAAGCTCGGGATGAGCAGTTCTTC
few	TRBV10-3	TRBJ2-2	14	-	CATFRDTGSGELFF	TGTGCCACCTTCAGGGATACAGGGTCCGGGGAGCTGTTTTTT
-	TRBV5-5	TRBJ2-3	18	-	CASSLGVSASVHTDTQYF	TGTGCCAGCAGCCTGGGTGTATCAGCTAGCGTACACACAGATACGCAGTATTTT
few	TRBV10-3	TRBJ2-7	14	TRBD1	CAIREDRGGDEQYF	TGTGCCATCAGGGAAGACAGGGGGGGAGACGAGCAGTACTTC
few	TRBV6-5	TRBJ2-7	15	-	CASSYSGNPWGEQYF	TGTGCCAGCAGTTATAGCGGCAACCCTTGGGGCGAGCAGTACTTC
few	TRBV2	TRBJ2-3	15	-	CASTRLEDFTDTQYF	TGTGCCAGCACTCGACTAGAGGACTTCACAGATACGCAGTATTTT
few	TRBV3-1	TRBJ2-7	12	TRBD2	CASQRGGREQYF	TGTGCCAGCCAGCGGGGGGGCCGCGAGCAGTACTTC
few	TRBV5-6	TRBJ1-5	12	-	CASSLPGTPQHF	TGTGCCAGCAGCTTGCCAGGGACACCCCAGCATTTT
-	TRBV7-2	TRBJ2-3	14	-	CASSLVSLLDTQYF	TGTGCCAGCAGCTTAGTCTCCCTTTTGGATACGCAGTATTTT
-	TRBV12-3/TRBV12-4	TRBJ2-2	16	TRBD1	CASSRQGALWTGELFF	TGTGCCAGCAGTCGTCAGGGGGCCCTGTGGACCGGGGAGCTGTTTTTT
few	TRBV7-9	TRBJ2-5	13	-	CASSFNPQETQYF	TGTGCCAGCAGCTTCAACCCCCAAGAGACCCAGTACTTC
few	TRBV5-1	TRBJ2-5	15	-	CASQKGQVLQETQYF	TGCGCCAGCCAAAAGGGGCAGGTCCTCCAAGAGACCCAGTACTTC
-	TRBV6-1	TRBJ2-7	15	TRBD1	CASSITGTGQNEQYF	TGTGCCAGCTCGATCACCGGGACAGGACAAAACGAGCAGTACTTC
-	TRBV29-1	TRBJ2-3	15	TRBD2	CSGAKGLAGPDTQYF	TGCAGCGGGGCCAAAGGACTAGCGGGCCCAGATACGCAGTATTTT
-	TRBV29-1	TRBJ2-7	13	-	CSVARKTSYEQYF	TGCAGCGTTGCCCGGAAGACCTCCTACGAGCAGTACTTC